The 30 T cell receptor beta chains below were found in one sample sequenced in a study of CD8+ T cells in alopecia areata. Treatment: oral pan-JAK inhibitor, 5-10 mg twice daily. Sequencing used cDNA as its template, made by extracting RNA and reverse transcribing it. Some clones are missing from TCRdb's copy, which holds only in-frame ones; the method was immunoSEQ multiplex PCR. The table records 150,000 to 200,000 clones, more than 45% of them present only once. This specimen consisted of CD4+ T cells sorted from blood, obtained at week 24, from a patient treated with tofacitinib. The receptors originated from a human donor with alopecia areata.

The sample holds a few counts of this clone. The rearrangement uses TRBV4-2 and TRBJ2-3, with D maybe TRBD2 (6 bases). Germline CDR1 and CDR2: LGHNA and YNFKEQ. The CDR3 consists of 18 residues. With 1 base removed from V and 0 bases from J, the gap between germline ends came to 17 bases. CDR3 protein: CASSQGGTSTTSTDTQYF. Here the CDR3 DNA reads TGTGCCAGCAGCCAAGGCGGGACTTCGACCACTAGCACAGATACGCAGTATTTT.

The CDR3 reads CASSRGDTEAFF. In DNA, the CDR3 is TGCGCCAGCAGCCGGGGGGACACTGAAGCTTTCTTT. This chain joins TRBV5-1 and TRBJ1-1, with D tentatively TRBD1 (5 bases). The CDR3 contains 12 residues. V was clipped by 4 bases and J by 3 bases, with 7 bases between them. Germline V gene lookup returns CDR1 SGHRS and CDR2 YFSETQ. Full variable domain (remainder filled in from reference TRBV5-1 and TRBJ1-1): KAGVTQTPRYLIKTRGQQVTLSCSPISGHRSVSWYQQTPGQGLQFLFEYFSETQRNKGNFPGRFSGRQFSNSRSEMNVSTLELGDSALYLCASSRGDTEAFFGQGTRLTVV.

This rearrangement joins TRBV7-8 to TRBJ2-3, with TRBD2 matching over 8 bases. The CDR3 has 16 amino acids. Germline CDR1 reads SGHVS; CDR2 reads FQNEAQ. The J segment lost 7 bases and the V segment lost 1 base, leaving 10 bases of the junction unmatched. The CDR3 is CASSLVVGGAINTQYF. The CDR3, as DNA: TGTGCCAGCAGCTTAGTAGTCGGGGGGGCCATTAATACGCAGTATTTT.

The chain combines TRBV29-1 with TRBJ2-1, with 7 nucleotides matching TRBD2. Trimming removed 4 bases from V and 3 bases from J; junction bases left unmatched: 15. From germline, CDR1 is SQVTM and CDR2 ANQGSEA. The CDR3 runs to 17 residues. The CDR3 reads CSVVGDYQKQYYNEQFF. As DNA, the CDR3 is TGCAGCGTTGTAGGGGACTACCAGAAGCAATACTACAATGAGCAGTTCTTC.

This clone was observed a few times. V gene TRBV30 combines with J gene TRBJ2-5, with a weak D call TRBD1 (6 bases). Germline CDR1 is GTSNPN and CDR2 is SVGIG (reference sequence). The CDR3 runs to 14 residues. V shed 0 bases and J shed 1 base, with 9 bases lying between them. The CDR3 spells CAWSVGQFQETQYF. The CDR3 nucleotides are TGTGCCTGGAGTGTTGGACAGTTCCAAGAGACCCAGTACTTC.

The V call is TRBV11-3, the J call TRBJ2-5; tentatively, D is TRBD2 (6 bases). The CDR3 has 15 residues. The germline V gene has CDR1 SGHNT and CDR2 YENEEA. Trimming took off 4 bases at V and 2 bases at J, with 14 bases between the two ends. The CDR3, as DNA: TGTGCCAGCAGCTGGGGGGTGGAGGATCAAGAGACCCAGTACTTC. Protein product: CASSWGVEDQETQYF.

This clone was detected once. This chain connects TRBV15 to TRBJ2-5; 8 positions agree with TRBD1. Germline V gene sequence: CDR1 LNHNV, CDR2 YYDKDF (reference sequence). The CDR3 loop spans 14 amino acids. Trimming cost V 7 bases and J 7 bases; bases outside gene matches: 11. The CDR3 is CATMGDRQGRTQYF. The CDR3 nucleotides are TGTGCCACCATGGGTGATAGACAGGGGAGGACCCAGTACTTC.

This sequence joins TRBV20-1 and TRBJ1-1; possible D gene TRBD1, 5 bases. The germline V and J ends were trimmed by 3 bases and 6 bases, with 8 bases remaining between them. This CDR3 is 11 amino acids long. Germline values: CDR1 DFQATT, CDR2 SNEGSKA (reference sequence). The CDR3 loop is CSARGVSEAFF. As DNA, the CDR3 is TGCAGTGCTAGGGGGGTATCTGAAGCTTTCTTT.

The V and J genes are TRBV12-5 and TRBJ1-1; D is undetermined. V lost 1 base and J lost 3, with 9 bases in between. This CDR3 spans 14 amino acids. Germline V gene lookup returns CDR1 LGHNT and CDR2 FRNRAP. CDR3 in amino acids: CASGLGIGDTEAFF. In DNA form, the CDR3 reads TGTGCTAGTGGTTTGGGGATTGGGGACACTGAAGCTTTCTTT.

The CDR3 loop reads CASSLVPGSSTDTQYF. CDR3 bases: TGCGCCAGCAGCTTGGTTCCCGGGTCTAGCACAGATACGCAGTATTTT. This sequence joins TRBV5-1 and TRBJ2-3; D unclear. Germline V lookup: CDR1 SGHRS, CDR2 YFSETQ. This CDR3 comprises 16 residues. V was clipped by 0 bases and J by 0 bases, with 11 bases between them.

This clone was counted between two and nine times. The V call is TRBV19, the J call TRBJ2-7; weak D call: TRBD2 (6 bases). Germline CDR1 LNHDA, CDR2 SQIVND (reference sequence). The CDR3 length is 15 residues. Trimming removed 4 bases at V and 7 bases at J, with 20 bases between. The CDR3 DNA sequence: TGTGCCAGTAGTAGATCCGGGACTGGGATTGGGGAGCAGTACTTC. Translated: CASSRSGTGIGEQYF.

The CDR3 DNA is TGTGCCAGCAGTTTACTCCCCGGGACTAGCGGCTCCTACAATGAGCAGTTCTTC. It specifies CASSLLPGTSGSYNEQFF. J is TRBJ2-1 and V is TRBV27, with TRBD2 matching 11 bases. The CDR3 has 18 residues. The V gene end was trimmed by 2 bases and the J gene end by 0 bases; junction bases not matched to a gene: 6. Germline loops: CDR1 MNHEY, CDR2 SMNVEV (reference sequence).

This chain links TRBV5-1 with TRBJ1-2; a weak D match, TRBD1 (6 bases). Germline assignment: CDR1 SGHRS and CDR2 YFSETQ. Between the trimmed V and J ends, which lost 4 bases and 0 bases, there was a span of 19 bases. This CDR3 has 17 residues. The CDR3 DNA reads as TGCGCCAGCAGCCCAGGGACATGGAGAGGAGCTAACTATGGCTACACCTTC. Its translation is CASSPGTWRGANYGYTF.

The chain couples TRBV29-1 to TRBJ1-1; 7 nucleotides align to TRBD1. CDR1 and CDR2 (germline): SQVTM, ANQGSEA. Trimming cost V 4 bases and J 10 bases; bases outside gene matches: 9. This CDR3 has 12 residues. DNA of the CDR3: TGCAGCGTTGGAAGGACAGGTGATTTAGCTTTCTTT. It specifies CSVGRTGDLAFF.

The gene calls are TRBV5-4 and TRBJ2-3, with D unclear. Germline V gives CDR1 SGHNT, CDR2 YYREEE (reference sequence). The length of the CDR3 is 13 residues. Trimming shortened V by 0 bases and J by 4 bases, and 6 bases separated the two germline ends. CDR3 in amino acids: CASSLASADTQYF. CDR3 DNA: TGTGCCAGCAGCTTGGCCTCGGCAGATACGCAGTATTTT.

The V and J genes are TRBV7-2 and TRBJ1-1, with 7 bases matching TRBD1. Trimming cost V 1 base and J 12 bases; bases outside gene matches: 5. CDR3 length: 12 amino acids. Per the germline V gene, CDR1 is SGHTA and CDR2 is FQGNSA. Here the CDR3 reads CASSLDRGWTFF. The CDR3 DNA follows: TGTGCCAGCAGCTTAGACAGGGGTTGGACTTTCTTT.

The DNA of the CDR3 is TGCGCCAGCAGCCAAGGATACTCCGGAGAGAACTATGGCTACACCTTC. Its translation: CASSQGYSGENYGYTF. The rearrangement uses TRBV4-3 and TRBJ1-2; D is uncertain. The CDR3 extends over 16 amino acids. The germline V and J ends were trimmed by 1 base and 2 bases, with 14 bases remaining between them. The germline V gene has CDR1 LGHNA and CDR2 YSLEER.

A single count supports this clone. V usage is TRBV7-9 and J usage is TRBJ2-5; D uncertain. Germline-derived CDR1 and CDR2 are SEHNR and FQNEAQ (reference sequence). CDR3 length: 12 amino acids. Trimming took off 2 bases at V and 2 bases at J, with 3 bases between the two ends. CDR3 in amino acids: CASSLPQETQYF. As DNA, the CDR3 is TGTGCCAGCAGCTTACCTCAAGAGACCCAGTACTTC.

J is TRBJ2-5 and V is TRBV7-7, with D possibly being TRBD1 (6 bases). Trimming left V 5 bases short and J 1 base short, with 11 bases between. Germline V gene data show CDR1 as SSHAT and CDR2 as FNYEAQ (reference sequence). The length of the CDR3 is 14 residues. For the CDR3, the DNA is TGTGCCAGCAGCCCAGGGGCGGTCCAAGAGACCCAGTACTTC. This encodes CASSPGAVQETQYF.

The chain recombines TRBV4-3 with TRBJ2-3, with 13 bases aligning to TRBD2. This CDR3 has 21 amino acids. J lost 4 bases, V lost 0 bases, and 16 bases had no gene match. The germline V gene has CDR1 LGHNA and CDR2 YSLEER. CDR3 region: CASSQDNNPAGLAGLPDTQYF. In DNA, the CDR3 is TGCGCCAGCAGCCAAGATAATAATCCCGCGGGACTAGCGGGGCTACCAGATACGCAGTATTTT.

This clone was counted a few times. The J gene is TRBJ2-2, the V gene TRBV5-1, with 11 positions matching TRBD2. The CDR3 runs 14 residues. V trimming: 6 bases; J trimming: 4 bases; junction bases outside the gene matches: 2. The germline CDR1 and CDR2 sequences are SGHRS and YFSETQ. The DNA for the CDR3 is TGCGCCAGCAAAGGGACTAGCGGCACCGGGGAGCTGTTTTTT. Encoded protein: CASKGTSGTGELFF.

This chain joins TRBV5-1 and TRBJ2-7, with D possibly being TRBD2 (5 bases). Germline V gives CDR1 SGHRS, CDR2 YFSETQ. Trimming left V 4 bases short and J 2 bases short, with 13 bases between. The CDR3 is 14 residues long. The CDR3 DNA sequence: TGCGCCAGCAGCCCGACGGGATCGCCCTACGAGCAGTACTTC. Protein sequence: CASSPTGSPYEQYF. Complete variable domain (other parts from reference TRBV5-1 and TRBJ2-7): KAGVTQTPRYLIKTRGQQVTLSCSPISGHRSVSWYQQTPGQGLQFLFEYFSETQRNKGNFPGRFSGRQFSNSRSEMNVSTLELGDSALYLCASSPTGSPYEQYFGPGTRLTVT.

The chain joins TRBV7-2 to TRBJ1-2; D is uncertain. Germline assignment: CDR1 SGHTA and CDR2 FQGNSA. This CDR3 contains 14 residues. V lost 5 bases, J lost 2 bases, and 12 bases lay in between. The CDR3 DNA follows: TGTGCCAGCAGCGCCACACTCGGAAACTATGGCTACACCTTC. It is translated as CASSATLGNYGYTF.

The chain couples TRBV30 to TRBJ2-3; 9 bases fit TRBD2. Per the germline V gene, CDR1 is GTSNPN and CDR2 is SVGIG (reference sequence). The CDR3 extends over 14 amino acids. With 5 bases clipped from V and 5 bases from J, the junction kept 8 bases outside the gene matches. The CDR3, as DNA: TGTGCCTGGTCGGCAGCGGGAGGAATAGATACGCAGTATTTT. Protein: CAWSAAGGIDTQYF. Complete variable domain (other parts from reference TRBV30 and TRBJ2-3): SQTIHQWPATLVQPVGSPLSLECTVEGTSNPNLYWYRQAAGRGLQLLFYSVGIGQISSEVPQNLSASRPQDRQFILSSKKLLLSDSGFYLCAWSAAGGIDTQYFGPGTRLTVL.

In this sample, this clone turned up a few times. The chain is built from TRBV7-7 and TRBJ2-1; D remains unclear. The CDR3 totals 13 residues. Trimming took off 5 bases at V and 8 bases at J, with 13 bases between the two ends. CDR1 is SSHAT and CDR2 is FNYEAQ in the germline V gene (reference sequence). The chain's CDR3 is CASSNGPGDEQFF. The CDR3 DNA reads TGTGCCAGCAGCAACGGCCCCGGCGATGAGCAGTTCTTC.

This clone has just a few counts. CDR3 in amino acids: CATSRTTAGYLNTEAFF. For the CDR3, the DNA is TGTGCCACCAGCCGGACGACAGCCGGATATTTGAACACTGAAGCTTTCTTT. The rearrangement uses TRBV15 and TRBJ1-1, with D possibly matching TRBD1 (5 bases). V was clipped by 5 bases and J by 0 bases, with 19 bases between them. This CDR3 comprises 17 residues. The germline V gene has CDR1 LNHNV and CDR2 YYDKDF (reference sequence).

This clone has more than one count but fewer than ten. V is TRBV10-2 and J is TRBJ1-2, with unresolved D. The CDR3 runs to 12 residues. The germline gives CDR1 WSHSY, CDR2 SAAADI. Trimming left V 4 bases short and J 4 bases short, with 7 bases between. The CDR3 DNA follows: TGCGCCAGCAGTGCTGGGGTCTATGGCTACACCTTC. Protein: CASSAGVYGYTF.

This clone was recorded a few times. The V and J genes are TRBV28 and TRBJ1-2; D is unclear. Germline V gene data show CDR1 as MDHEN and CDR2 as SYDVKM. The CDR3 length is 11 residues. Trimming stripped 6 bases from V and 4 bases from J, with 6 bases between. The CDR3 DNA reads TGTGCCAGCAGAGCTGGCTATGGCTACACCTTC. Translating it yields CASRAGYGYTF.

This clone was observed a handful of times. The rearrangement joins TRBV7-2 to TRBJ1-3; no clear D. Trimming cost V 1 base and J 0 bases, with 10 bases left between them. CDR1 is SGHTA and CDR2 is FQGNSA in the germline V gene. The CDR3 totals 16 residues. The CDR3 spells CASSLGPASSGNTIYF. In DNA form, the CDR3 reads TGTGCCAGCAGCTTAGGTCCGGCGAGCTCTGGAAACACCATATATTTT.

This chain links TRBV9 with TRBJ2-7; tentatively, D is TRBD1 or TRBD2 (5 bases each). Germline lookup yields CDR1 SGDLS and CDR2 YYNGEE. This CDR3 has 17 residues. The germline V and J ends were trimmed by 1 base and 3 bases, with 20 bases remaining between them. CDR3 DNA sequence: TGTGCCAGCAGCGTAACCCTCCGGGACGGCACGGACTACGAGCAGTACTTC. Its protein product is CASSVTLRDGTDYEQYF.